The TCR beta chain described here comes from a study of spatial heterogeneity in lung cancer. This clonotype was observed a handful of times. Germline trimming cut 2 bases from V and 1 base from J; bases unmatched to any gene: 5. CDR1 is SGHVS, CDR2 FNYEAQ, per germline. This CDR3 region has 17 residues. From the 5' RACE reads, TCRdb called clonotypes with MiXCR, one entry per CDR3 protein. The table includes tens of thousands of distinct CDR3 sequences, under 6.5% detected once. Time point indicated: blood at routine non-recurrence follow-up after resection. No cell sorting; template was whole RNA from tumor, lung tissue or PBMC.

Source: PBMCs, taken at follow-up. The receptor was isolated from a male donor with early-stage non-small cell lung cancer. This sequence joins TRBV7-6 and TRBJ2-6; 7 bases align to TRBD1. The CDR3 region is CASSLRTGPSGANVLTF. In DNA, the CDR3 is TGTGCCAGCAGCTTAAGGACAGGCCCATCTGGGGCCAACGTCCTGACTTTC.